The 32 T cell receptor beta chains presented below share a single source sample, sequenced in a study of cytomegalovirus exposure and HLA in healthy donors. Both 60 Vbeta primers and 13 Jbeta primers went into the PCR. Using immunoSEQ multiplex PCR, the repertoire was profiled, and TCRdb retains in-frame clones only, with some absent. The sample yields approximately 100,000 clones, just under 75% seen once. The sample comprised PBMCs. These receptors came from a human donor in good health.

The CDR3 spells CASSGDQGYGYTF. The CDR3 DNA sequence: TGTGCCAGCAGTGGAGATCAGGGCTATGGCTACACCTTC. J is TRBJ1-2 and V is TRBV2, with TRBD1 as a possible D gene (5 bases). Trimming took 4 bases from V and 4 from J, leaving 10 bases between them. Germline loops: CDR1 SNHLY, CDR2 FYNNEI. The CDR3 sequence is 13 residues long.

Here the CDR3 reads CATSRPGQGGTDTQYF. In DNA form, the CDR3 reads TGTGCCACCAGCAGACCGGGACAGGGGGGCACAGATACGCAGTATTTT. The gene calls are TRBV15 and TRBJ2-3; TRBD1 matches at 11 bases. The trim removed 2 bases at V and 1 base at J, leaving 2 bases unmatched. The V gene's germline CDR1 is LNHNV and CDR2 YYDKDF (reference sequence). This CDR3 is 16 amino acids long.

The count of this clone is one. CDR3 DNA: TGTGCCTGGAATCAGGGGACCTACGAGCAGTACTTC. The encoded protein is CAWNQGTYEQYF. The rearrangement joins TRBV30 to TRBJ2-7, with a weak D call TRBD1 (6 bases). Germline loops: CDR1 GTSNPN, CDR2 SVGIG (reference sequence). With 4 bases removed from V and 2 bases from J, the gap between germline ends came to 9 bases. This CDR3 has 12 residues.

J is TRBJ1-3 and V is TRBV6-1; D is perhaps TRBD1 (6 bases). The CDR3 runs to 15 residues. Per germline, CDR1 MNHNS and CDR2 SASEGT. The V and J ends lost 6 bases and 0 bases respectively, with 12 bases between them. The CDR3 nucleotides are TGTGCCAGCAGCGTATGGGACAACTCTGGAAACACCATATATTTT. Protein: CASSVWDNSGNTIYF.

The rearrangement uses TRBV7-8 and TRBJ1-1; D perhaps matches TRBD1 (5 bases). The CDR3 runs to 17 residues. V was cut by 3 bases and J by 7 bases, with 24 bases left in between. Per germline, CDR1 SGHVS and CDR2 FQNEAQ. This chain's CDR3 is CASSFSSWGEGFLEAFF. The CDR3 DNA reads TGTGCCAGCAGCTTTAGCTCTTGGGGCGAAGGGTTTCTTGAAGCTTTCTTT.

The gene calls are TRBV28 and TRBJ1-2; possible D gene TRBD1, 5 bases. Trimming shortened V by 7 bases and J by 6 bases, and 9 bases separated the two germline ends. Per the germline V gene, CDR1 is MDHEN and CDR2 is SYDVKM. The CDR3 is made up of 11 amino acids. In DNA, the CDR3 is TGTGCCAGCACCTGGGGGGATGGCTACACCTTC. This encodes CASTWGDGYTF.

This CDR3 reads CASSFPDSPLHF. CDR3 nucleotide sequence: TGTGCCAGCAGTTTTCCCGATTCACCCCTCCACTTT. The rearrangement joins TRBV27 to TRBJ1-6; D unresolved. The CDR3 has 12 residues. With 3 bases removed from V and 8 bases from J, the gap between germline ends came to 5 bases. Germline values: CDR1 MNHEY, CDR2 SMNVEV (reference sequence).

In DNA form, the CDR3 reads TGTGCCAGCAGTTCTCAGAGTCTAGGACAGGGGGCACGGAAGGACCCCTATGGCTACACCTTC. Its translation is CASSSQSLGQGARKDPYGYTF. The chain couples TRBV28 to TRBJ1-2, with 11 bases that match TRBD1. V lost 4 bases and J lost 4; bases outside the gene matches: 23. Per the germline V gene, CDR1 is MDHEN and CDR2 is SYDVKM. This CDR3 region has 21 residues.

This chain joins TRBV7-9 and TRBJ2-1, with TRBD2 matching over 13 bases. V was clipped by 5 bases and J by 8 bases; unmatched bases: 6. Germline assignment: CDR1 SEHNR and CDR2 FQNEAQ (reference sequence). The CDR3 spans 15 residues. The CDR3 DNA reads TGTGCCAGCAGCGCTACTAGCGGGGGGGCCCATGAGCAGTTCTTC. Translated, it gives CASSATSGGAHEQFF.

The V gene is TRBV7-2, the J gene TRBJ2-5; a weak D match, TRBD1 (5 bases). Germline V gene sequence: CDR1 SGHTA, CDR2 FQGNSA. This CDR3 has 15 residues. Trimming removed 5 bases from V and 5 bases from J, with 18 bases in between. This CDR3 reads CASSPMAGLWETQYF. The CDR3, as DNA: TGTGCCAGCAGCCCGATGGCAGGGCTGTGGGAGACCCAGTACTTC.

CDR3 in amino acids: CASSQEGTSGIPRGYQETQYF. For the CDR3, the DNA is TGCGCCAGCAGCCAAGAGGGGACTAGCGGGATTCCTAGGGGGTACCAAGAGACCCAGTACTTC. The chain is built from TRBV4-1 and TRBJ2-5; 13 bases align to TRBD2. The germline V gene has CDR1 MGHRA and CDR2 YSYEKL. V was clipped by 0 bases and J by 0 bases; unmatched bases: 13. The CDR3 runs to 21 residues.

The CDR3 region is CAWGGAGTGGYEQYF. The CDR3 DNA reads TGTGCCTGGGGGGGTGCCGGGACAGGGGGCTACGAGCAGTACTTC. The J gene is TRBJ2-5, the V gene TRBV30; 11 nucleotides agree with TRBD1. The J call may be faulty, since TRBJ2-7 better matches the DNA end. Per germline, CDR1 GTSNPN and CDR2 SVGIG (reference sequence). The CDR3 covers 15 residues.

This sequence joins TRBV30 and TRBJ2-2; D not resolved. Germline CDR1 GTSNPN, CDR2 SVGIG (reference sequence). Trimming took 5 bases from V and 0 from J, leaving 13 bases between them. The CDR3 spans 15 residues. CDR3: CAWSYTSANTGELFF. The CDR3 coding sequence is TGTGCCTGGTCATACACCTCCGCGAACACCGGGGAGCTGTTTTTT.

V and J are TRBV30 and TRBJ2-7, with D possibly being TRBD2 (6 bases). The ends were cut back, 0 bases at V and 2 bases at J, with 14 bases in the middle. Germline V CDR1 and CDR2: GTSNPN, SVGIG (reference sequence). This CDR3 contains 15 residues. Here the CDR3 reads CAWSVYPGDPYEQYF. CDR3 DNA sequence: TGTGCCTGGAGTGTTTACCCGGGGGACCCCTACGAGCAGTACTTC.

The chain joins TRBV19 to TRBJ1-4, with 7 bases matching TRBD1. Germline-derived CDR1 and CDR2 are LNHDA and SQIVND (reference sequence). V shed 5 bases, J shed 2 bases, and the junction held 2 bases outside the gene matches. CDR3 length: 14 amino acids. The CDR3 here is CASSATGTNEKLFF. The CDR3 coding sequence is TGTGCCAGTAGTGCGACAGGGACTAATGAAAAACTGTTTTTT.

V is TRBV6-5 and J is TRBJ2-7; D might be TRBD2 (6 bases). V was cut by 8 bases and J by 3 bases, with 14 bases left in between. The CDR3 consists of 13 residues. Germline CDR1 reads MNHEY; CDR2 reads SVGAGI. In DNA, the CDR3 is TGTGCCAGCGGAAAGACAGCGGGCTACGAGCAGTACTTC. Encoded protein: CASGKTAGYEQYF.

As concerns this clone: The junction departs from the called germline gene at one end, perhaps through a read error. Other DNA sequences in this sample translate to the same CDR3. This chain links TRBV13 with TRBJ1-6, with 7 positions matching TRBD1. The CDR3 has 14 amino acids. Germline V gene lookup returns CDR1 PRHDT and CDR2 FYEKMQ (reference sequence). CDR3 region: CASSFTGDNSPLHF. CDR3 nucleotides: TGTGCCAGCAGCTTCACAGGGGATAATTCGCCCCTCCACTTT.

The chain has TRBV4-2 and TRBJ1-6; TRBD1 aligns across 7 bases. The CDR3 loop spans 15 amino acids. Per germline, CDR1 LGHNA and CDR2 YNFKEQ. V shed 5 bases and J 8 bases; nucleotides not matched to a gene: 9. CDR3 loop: CASSSPGQSYSPLHF. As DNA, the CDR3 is TGTGCCAGCAGCTCCCCGGGACAGAGTTATTCACCCCTCCACTTT.

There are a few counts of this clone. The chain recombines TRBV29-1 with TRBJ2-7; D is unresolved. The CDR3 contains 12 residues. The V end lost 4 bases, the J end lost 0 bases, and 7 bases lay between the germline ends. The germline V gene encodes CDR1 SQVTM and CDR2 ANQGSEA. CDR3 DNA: TGCAGCGTTGCCCGGAGCTCCTACGAGCAGTACTTC. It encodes CSVARSSYEQYF.

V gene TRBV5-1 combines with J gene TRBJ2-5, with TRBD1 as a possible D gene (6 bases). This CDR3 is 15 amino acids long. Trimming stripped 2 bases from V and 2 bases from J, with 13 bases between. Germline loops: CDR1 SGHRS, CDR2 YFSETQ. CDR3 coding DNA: TGCGCCAGCAGCTTCTCAGGGACATCTCAAGAGACCCAGTACTTC. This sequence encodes CASSFSGTSQETQYF. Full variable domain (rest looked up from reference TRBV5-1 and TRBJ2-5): KAGVTQTPRYLIKTRGQQVTLSCSPISGHRSVSWYQQTPGQGLQFLFEYFSETQRNKGNFPGRFSGRQFSNSRSEMNVSTLELGDSALYLCASSFSGTSQETQYFGPGTRLLVL.

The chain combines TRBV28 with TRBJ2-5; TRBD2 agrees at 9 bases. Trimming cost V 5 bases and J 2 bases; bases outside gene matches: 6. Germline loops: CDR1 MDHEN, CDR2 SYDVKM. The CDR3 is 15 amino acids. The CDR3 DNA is TGTGCCAGCAGTAGTAGCGGGAGCCAGCAAGAGACCCAGTACTTC. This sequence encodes CASSSSGSQQETQYF.

As DNA, the CDR3 is TGTGCCAGCAGTGTCCCTCTAGGCAAGGCAACTAATGAAAAACTGTTTTTT. Protein: CASSVPLGKATNEKLFF. The V call is TRBV25-1, the J call TRBJ1-4; D is unresolved. Trimming took off 4 bases at V and 0 bases at J, with 15 bases between the two ends. The CDR3 has 17 amino acids. Germline V gives CDR1 MGHDK, CDR2 SYGVNS.

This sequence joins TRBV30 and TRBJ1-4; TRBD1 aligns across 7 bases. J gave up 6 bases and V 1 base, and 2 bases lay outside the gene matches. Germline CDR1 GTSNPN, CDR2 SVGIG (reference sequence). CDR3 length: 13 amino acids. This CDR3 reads CAWSGDSDEKLFF. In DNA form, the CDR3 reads TGTGCCTGGAGTGGGGACAGCGATGAAAAACTGTTTTTT.

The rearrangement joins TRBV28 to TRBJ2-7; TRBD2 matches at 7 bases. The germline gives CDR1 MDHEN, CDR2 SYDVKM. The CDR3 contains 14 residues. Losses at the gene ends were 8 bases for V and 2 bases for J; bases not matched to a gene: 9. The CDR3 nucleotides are TGTGCCAGCGTGCAGGGAGGGCGGACCTACGAGCAGTACTTC. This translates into CASVQGGRTYEQYF.

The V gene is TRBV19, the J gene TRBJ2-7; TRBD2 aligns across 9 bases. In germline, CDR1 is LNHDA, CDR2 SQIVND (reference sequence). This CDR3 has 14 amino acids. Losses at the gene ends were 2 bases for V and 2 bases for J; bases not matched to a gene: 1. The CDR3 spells CASSILAGPYEQYF. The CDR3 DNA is TGTGCCAGTAGTATACTAGCGGGGCCCTACGAGCAGTACTTC.

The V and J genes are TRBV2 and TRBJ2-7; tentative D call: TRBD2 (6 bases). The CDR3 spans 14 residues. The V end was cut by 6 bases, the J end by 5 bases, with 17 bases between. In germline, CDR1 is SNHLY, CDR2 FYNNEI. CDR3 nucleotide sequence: TGTGCCAGCAGGGGGTTCCGGGACTTGCACGAGCAGTACTTC. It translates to CASRGFRDLHEQYF.

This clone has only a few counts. CDR3 in amino acids: CASGRGLASSYEQYF. The CDR3 region has the DNA TGTGCCAGCGGTCGGGGACTAGCGAGCTCCTACGAGCAGTACTTC. The chain employs TRBV6-1 and TRBJ2-7, with 10 bases lining up with TRBD2. The V gene end was trimmed by 8 bases and the J gene end by 0 bases; junction bases not matched to a gene: 7. The germline V gene has CDR1 MNHNS and CDR2 SASEGT. This CDR3 has 15 amino acids.

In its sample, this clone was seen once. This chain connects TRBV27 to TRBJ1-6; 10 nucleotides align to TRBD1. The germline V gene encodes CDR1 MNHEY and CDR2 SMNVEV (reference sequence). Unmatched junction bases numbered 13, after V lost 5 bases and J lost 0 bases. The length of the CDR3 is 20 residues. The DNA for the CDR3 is TGTGCCAGCAGTCCGACAGGGGGCGGCTCGTGGGGCTCCTATAATTCACCCCTCCACTTT. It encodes CASSPTGGGSWGSYNSPLHF.

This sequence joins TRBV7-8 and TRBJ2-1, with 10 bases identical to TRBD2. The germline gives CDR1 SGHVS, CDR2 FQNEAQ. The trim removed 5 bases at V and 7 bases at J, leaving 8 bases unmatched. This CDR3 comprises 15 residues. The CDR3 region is CASSPLAGVSNEQFF. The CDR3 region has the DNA TGTGCCAGCAGCCCGCTAGCGGGAGTATCAAATGAGCAGTTCTTC.

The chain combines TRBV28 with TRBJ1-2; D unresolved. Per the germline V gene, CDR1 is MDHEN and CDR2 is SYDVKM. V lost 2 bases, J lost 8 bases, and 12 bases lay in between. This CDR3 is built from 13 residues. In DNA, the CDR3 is TGTGCCAGCAGTTTAGAAGCGGGGAGGGGCTACACCTTC. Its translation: CASSLEAGRGYTF.

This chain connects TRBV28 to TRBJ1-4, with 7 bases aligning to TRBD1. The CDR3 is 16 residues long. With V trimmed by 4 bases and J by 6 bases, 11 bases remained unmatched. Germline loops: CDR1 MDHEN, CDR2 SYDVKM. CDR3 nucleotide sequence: TGTGCCAGCAGTTCTCCCCGGAGGGGGCAAGATGAAAAACTGTTTTTT. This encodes CASSSPRRGQDEKLFF.

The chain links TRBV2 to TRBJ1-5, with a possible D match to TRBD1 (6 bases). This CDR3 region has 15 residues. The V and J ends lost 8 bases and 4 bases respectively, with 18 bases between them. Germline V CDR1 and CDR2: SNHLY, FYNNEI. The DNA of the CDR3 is TGTGCCAGCGGGGCGAGGGACACTTATAATCAGCCCCAGCATTTT. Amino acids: CASGARDTYNQPQHF.